One and the same sample provided the 23 T cell receptor beta chains below, sequenced in a study of cytomegalovirus exposure and HLA in healthy donors. The study ran its PCR with 60 Vbeta and 13 Jbeta primers. Clones were read by immunoSEQ multiplex PCR, and TCRdb kept only the in-frame ones, dropping some. The sample yields 150,000 to 160,000 clones, 82% seen once. Input material: PBMCs. The receptors come from a woman aged 45-60 years in good health and CMV-seropositive.

This chain links TRBV6-6 with TRBJ1-3; 7 bases agree with TRBD1. CDR1 is MNHNY, CDR2 SVGAGI, per germline (reference sequence). After removal of 8 bases from V and 1 base from J, the junction contained 8 bases not matched to a gene. This CDR3 region has 15 residues. The CDR3 sequence: CASCLGQTSGNTIYF. The CDR3 region has the DNA TGTGCCAGCTGTTTGGGACAGACTTCTGGAAACACCATATATTTT.

The V gene is TRBV9, the J gene TRBJ2-3; maybe TRBD2 (6 bases). V was cut by 3 bases and J by 2 bases, with 10 bases left in between. CDR1 SGDLS and CDR2 YYNGEE come from the germline V gene. The CDR3 has 14 residues. In nucleotides, the CDR3 is TGTGCCAGCAGCGGGGGGGACTCCACAGATACGCAGTATTTT. It specifies CASSGGDSTDTQYF.

This clone showed up just once. The chain joins TRBV27 to TRBJ1-4, with a weak D call TRBD1 (6 bases). Looked up from germline, CDR1 is MNHEY and CDR2 is SMNVEV (reference sequence). The CDR3 has 15 amino acids. Trimming stripped 5 bases from V and 7 bases from J, with 17 bases between. The CDR3 loop reads CASSLKTGFVEKLFF. CDR3 sequence (DNA): TGTGCCAGCAGTCTCAAGACAGGATTTGTTGAAAAACTGTTTTTT.

The chain carries TRBV7-8 and TRBJ1-5; no clear D. Germline V gene lookup returns CDR1 SGHVS and CDR2 FQNEAQ. The CDR3 consists of 16 residues. V was shortened by 1 base and J by 0 bases, with 10 bases between the two germline ends. The CDR3 region is CASSLGRSDSNQPQHF. For the CDR3, the DNA is TGTGCCAGCAGCTTAGGGAGGTCCGATAGCAATCAGCCCCAGCATTTT.

The V and J genes are TRBV19 and TRBJ2-7; a weak D match, TRBD1 (6 bases). The CDR3 covers 15 residues. V lost 3 bases to trimming and J lost 2 bases, with 14 bases between them. The germline gives CDR1 LNHDA, CDR2 SQIVND (reference sequence). Written as DNA, the CDR3 is TGTGCCAGTAGTATGGGGGCAGCCGGGCCCTACGAGCAGTACTTC. It translates to CASSMGAAGPYEQYF.

This clone has just a few counts. The chain is built from TRBV18 and TRBJ2-3; 9 positions agree with TRBD1. The CDR3 has 17 residues. V shed 3 bases, J shed 2 bases, and the junction held 9 bases outside the gene matches. Germline loops: CDR1 KGHSH, CDR2 LQKENI. The CDR3 nucleotides read TGTGCCAGCTCACCTCCCACAGGGGGCGCGTCCACAGATACGCAGTATTTT. It translates to CASSPPTGGASTDTQYF.

This chain links TRBV6-1 with TRBJ1-6; a weak D match, TRBD1 (6 bases). Trimming took 4 bases from V and 2 from J, leaving 12 bases between them. This CDR3 comprises 16 residues. Germline V gene lookup returns CDR1 MNHNS and CDR2 SASEGT. CDR3: CASSAIQGTYNSPLHF. The CDR3 DNA is TGTGCCAGCAGTGCCATACAGGGAACCTATAATTCACCCCTCCACTTT.

The rearrangement uses TRBV5-6 and TRBJ2-2; a possible D gene is TRBD2 (5 bases). The CDR3 has 13 residues. Germline CDR1 is SGHDT and CDR2 is YYEEEE. V was cut by 3 bases and J by 2 bases, with 5 bases left in between. The CDR3 coding sequence is TGTGCCAGCAGCTCGGGAAACACCGGGGAGCTGTTTTTT. Protein: CASSSGNTGELFF.

This clone was recorded only once. The V gene is TRBV29-1, the J gene TRBJ2-7; TRBD1 aligns across 7 bases. Germline CDR1 SQVTM, CDR2 ANQGSEA. Losses at the gene ends were 4 bases for V and 1 base for J; bases not matched to a gene: 4. The CDR3 is made up of 13 amino acids. Written as DNA, the CDR3 is TGCAGCGTTGTATGGGACAGTTCCTACGAGCAGTACTTC. It translates to CSVVWDSSYEQYF.

This clone has just a few counts. V gene TRBV18 combines with J gene TRBJ2-1; maybe TRBD2 (6 bases). CDR1 is KGHSH, CDR2 LQKENI, per germline. V lost 3 bases and J lost 7, with 19 bases in between. This CDR3 comprises 16 residues. CDR3 sequence: CASSPGGVLIGNEQFF. CDR3 DNA: TGTGCCAGCTCACCTGGCGGGGTCCTCATTGGGAATGAGCAGTTCTTC.

This chain joins TRBV5-1 and TRBJ2-7; D is possibly TRBD2 (5 bases). This CDR3 is 13 amino acids long. V lost 5 bases and J 7 bases, leaving 16 bases between the germline ends. Germline-derived CDR1 and CDR2 are SGHRS and YFSETQ. CDR3 DNA sequence: TGCGCCAGCAGGACCCCGGGGTTCCCTGAGCAGTACTTC. Translating it yields CASRTPGFPEQYF.

J is TRBJ2-7 and V is TRBV6-5; TRBD1 might be the D (6 bases). Germline V CDR1 and CDR2: MNHEY, SVGAGI. The CDR3 runs to 14 residues. V dropped 6 bases and J dropped 5 bases, with 17 bases sitting between them. The CDR3 coding sequence is TGTGCCAGCAGCCTATCAAACAGGGATAACGAGCAGTACTTC. Its protein is CASSLSNRDNEQYF.

The chain has TRBV7-8 and TRBJ1-2; 7 bases agree with TRBD1. The CDR3 extends over 15 amino acids. The trim removed 1 base at V and 6 bases at J, leaving 8 bases unmatched. Germline CDR1 and CDR2: SGHVS and FQNEAQ. CDR3 nucleotide sequence: TGTGCCAGCAGCTTAGGAGTAGGGGGCAAGCATGGCTACACCTTC. This gives the protein CASSLGVGGKHGYTF.

The chain recombines TRBV14 with TRBJ2-5, with D uncertain. V was shortened by 1 base and J by 2 bases, with 8 bases between the two germline ends. Germline V gene data show CDR1 as SGHDN and CDR2 as FVKESK. The CDR3 length is 14 residues. For the CDR3, the DNA is TGTGCCAGCAGCCAAGGCGGCAATCAAGAGACCCAGTACTTC. Translating gives CASSQGGNQETQYF.

The V gene is TRBV7-6, the J gene TRBJ1-5, with D possibly being TRBD1 (5 bases). V lost 1 base to trimming and J lost 3 bases, with 10 bases between them. The CDR3 length is 15 residues. Germline V gene lookup returns CDR1 SGHVS and CDR2 FNYEAQ. CDR3 in DNA: TGTGCCAGCAGCTTAGGGCAGGGCCTCAATCAGCCCCAGCATTTT. Its translation is CASSLGQGLNQPQHF.

This rearrangement joins TRBV4-1 to TRBJ2-2; the D is unclear. Trimming left V 5 bases short and J 3 bases short, with 4 bases between. The germline CDR1 and CDR2 sequences are MGHRA and YSYEKL. The CDR3 is made up of 12 amino acids. The CDR3 is CASSADTGELFF. The CDR3 DNA reads TGCGCCAGCAGCGCGGACACCGGGGAGCTGTTTTTT.

The chain uses TRBV9 and TRBJ1-6; no clear D. The CDR3 consists of 15 residues. CDR1 SGDLS and CDR2 YYNGEE come from the germline V gene. V lost 3 bases and J 5 bases, leaving 12 bases between the germline ends. The CDR3 here is CASSGNSLDNSPLHF. CDR3 in DNA: TGTGCCAGCAGCGGGAACAGCTTAGATAATTCACCCCTCCACTTT.

This chain uses TRBV10-3 with TRBJ2-1; TRBD2 matches at 14 bases. V lost 6 bases, J lost 9 bases, and 4 bases stayed unmatched. This CDR3 region has 14 residues. Per the germline V gene, CDR1 is ENHRY and CDR2 is SYGVKD. The CDR3 DNA is TGTGCCATCAGGGGACTAGCGGGGGACGGTGAGCAGTTCTTC. The encoded protein is CAIRGLAGDGEQFF.

This chain uses TRBV7-3 with TRBJ2-1, with 8 bases identical to TRBD2. From germline, CDR1 is SGHTA and CDR2 FQGTGA. V was clipped by 5 bases and J by 5 bases; unmatched bases: 5. The CDR3 consists of 14 residues. Here the CDR3 reads CASSPGGANNEQFF. Written as DNA, the CDR3 is TGTGCCAGCAGCCCGGGGGGGGCCAACAATGAGCAGTTCTTC.

The chain couples TRBV4-3 to TRBJ2-3, with D uncertain. Trimming cost V 0 bases and J 0 bases, with 7 bases left between them. The CDR3 contains 15 residues. CDR1 LGHNA and CDR2 YSLEER come from the germline V gene. This CDR3 reads CASSQDRSSTDTQYF. DNA for the CDR3: TGCGCCAGCAGCCAAGACAGGTCTAGCACAGATACGCAGTATTTT.

The chain carries TRBV19 and TRBJ2-7; TRBD2 agrees at 10 bases. With 7 bases clipped from V and 2 bases from J, the junction kept 8 bases outside the gene matches. CDR1 and CDR2 from the germline V gene are LNHDA and SQIVND (reference sequence). The CDR3 is made up of 15 amino acids. In DNA form, the CDR3 reads TGTGCCAGTACTCGGACTAGCGGTGCTGCCTACGAGCAGTACTTC. Translating it yields CASTRTSGAAYEQYF.

The chain employs TRBV2 and TRBJ2-3; D may be TRBD1 (6 bases). V was clipped by 0 bases and J by 4 bases, with 11 bases between them. Germline values: CDR1 SNHLY, CDR2 FYNNEI. This CDR3 has 15 amino acids. CDR3 DNA sequence: TGTGCCAGCAGTGAAGCTAGGGGGTCGGCAGATACGCAGTATTTT. Protein product: CASSEARGSADTQYF.

The chain is built from TRBV5-1 and TRBJ1-2, with TRBD1 matching 7 bases. This CDR3 has 14 residues. Per the germline V gene, CDR1 is SGHRS and CDR2 is YFSETQ. V was pared by 5 bases and J by 3 bases, with 7 bases of the junction left unmatched. The CDR3 loop is CASRPGTDHYGYTF. For the CDR3, the DNA is TGCGCCAGCAGACCGGGGACAGACCACTATGGCTACACCTTC. The full variable domain, its missing parts supplied by reference TRBV5-1 and TRBJ1-2, is KAGVTQTPRYLIKTRGQQVTLSCSPISGHRSVSWYQQTPGQGLQFLFEYFSETQRNKGNFPGRFSGRQFSNSRSEMNVSTLELGDSALYLCASRPGTDHYGYTFGSGTRLTVV.